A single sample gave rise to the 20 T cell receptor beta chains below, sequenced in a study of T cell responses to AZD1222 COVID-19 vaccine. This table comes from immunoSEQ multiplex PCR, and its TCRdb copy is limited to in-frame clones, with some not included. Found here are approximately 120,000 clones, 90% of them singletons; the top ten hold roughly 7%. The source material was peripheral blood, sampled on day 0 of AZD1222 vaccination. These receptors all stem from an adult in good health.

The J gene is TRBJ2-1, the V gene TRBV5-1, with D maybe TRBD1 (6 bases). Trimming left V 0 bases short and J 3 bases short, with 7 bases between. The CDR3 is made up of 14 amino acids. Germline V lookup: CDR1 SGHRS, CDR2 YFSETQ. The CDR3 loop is CASSLVGGYNEQFF. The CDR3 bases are TGCGCCAGCAGCTTGGTAGGGGGCTACAATGAGCAGTTCTTC.

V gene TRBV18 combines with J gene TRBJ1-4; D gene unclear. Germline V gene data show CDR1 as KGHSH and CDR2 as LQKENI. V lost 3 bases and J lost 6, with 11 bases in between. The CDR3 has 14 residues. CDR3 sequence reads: CASSPRGPHEKLFF. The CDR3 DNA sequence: TGTGCCAGCTCACCGCGTGGACCGCATGAAAAACTGTTTTTT.

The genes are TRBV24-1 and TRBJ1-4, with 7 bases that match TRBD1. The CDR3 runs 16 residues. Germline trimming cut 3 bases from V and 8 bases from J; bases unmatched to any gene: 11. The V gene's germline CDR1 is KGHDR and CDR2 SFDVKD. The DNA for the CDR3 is TGTGCCACCAGTGATCCCCGGAGGGGGCCGGGGGAAAAACTGTTTTTT. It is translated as CATSDPRRGPGEKLFF.

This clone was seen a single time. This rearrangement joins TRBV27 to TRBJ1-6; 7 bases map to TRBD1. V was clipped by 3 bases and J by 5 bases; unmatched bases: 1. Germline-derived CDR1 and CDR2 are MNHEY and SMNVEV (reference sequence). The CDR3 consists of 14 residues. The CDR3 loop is CASSLTGNNSPLHF. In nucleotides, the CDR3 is TGTGCCAGCAGTTTGACAGGGAATAATTCACCCCTCCACTTT.

The CDR3 DNA sequence: TGTGCCAGTAGTAGACAGCAGTCTGGAAACACCATATATTTT. This translates into CASSRQQSGNTIYF. The chain is built from TRBV19 and TRBJ1-3, with a tentative D call TRBD1 (5 bases). There are 14 residues in the CDR3. The V and J ends lost 4 bases and 1 base respectively, with 8 bases between them. Per the germline V gene, CDR1 is LNHDA and CDR2 is SQIVND (reference sequence).

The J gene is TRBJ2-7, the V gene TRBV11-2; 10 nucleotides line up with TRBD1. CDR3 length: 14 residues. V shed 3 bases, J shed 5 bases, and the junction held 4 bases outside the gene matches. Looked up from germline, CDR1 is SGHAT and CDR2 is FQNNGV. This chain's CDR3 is CASSFGTGVNEQYF. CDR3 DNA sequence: TGTGCCAGCAGCTTCGGGACAGGGGTGAACGAGCAGTACTTC.

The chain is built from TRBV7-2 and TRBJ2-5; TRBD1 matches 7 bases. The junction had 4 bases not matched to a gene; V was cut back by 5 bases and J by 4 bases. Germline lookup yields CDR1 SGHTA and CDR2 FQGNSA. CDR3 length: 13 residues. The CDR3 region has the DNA TGTGCCAGCAGCCGACAGGGTGGAGAGACCCAGTACTTC. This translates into CASSRQGGETQYF.

In nucleotides, the CDR3 is TGTGCCAGTAGGCAAGCGGTATCCTACAATGAGCAGTTCTTC. Protein: CASRQAVSYNEQFF. The V call is TRBV19, the J call TRBJ2-1, with D possibly matching TRBD2 (5 bases). The V and J ends lost 6 bases and 1 base respectively, with 10 bases between them. CDR1 is LNHDA and CDR2 is SQIVND in the germline V gene (reference sequence). The CDR3 extends over 14 amino acids.

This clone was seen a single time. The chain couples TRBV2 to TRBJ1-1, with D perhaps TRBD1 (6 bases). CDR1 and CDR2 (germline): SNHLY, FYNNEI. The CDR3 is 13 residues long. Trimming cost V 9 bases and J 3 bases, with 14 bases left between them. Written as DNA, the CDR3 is TGTGCCAGAGGGGGTAACAGGGACACTGAAGCTTTCTTT. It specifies CARGGNRDTEAFF. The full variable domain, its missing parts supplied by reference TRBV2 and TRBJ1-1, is EPEVTQTPSHQVTQMGQEVILRCVPISNHLYFYWYRQILGQKVEFLVSFYNNEISEKSEIFDDQFSVERPDGSNFTLKIRSTKLEDSAMYFCARGGNRDTEAFFGQGTRLTVV.

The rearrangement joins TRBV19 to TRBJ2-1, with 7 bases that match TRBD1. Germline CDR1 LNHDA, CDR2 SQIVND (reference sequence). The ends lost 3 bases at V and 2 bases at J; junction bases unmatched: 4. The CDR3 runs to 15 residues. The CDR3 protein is CASSIPGQTYNEQFF. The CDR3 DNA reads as TGTGCCAGTAGTATCCCGGGACAGACCTACAATGAGCAGTTCTTC.

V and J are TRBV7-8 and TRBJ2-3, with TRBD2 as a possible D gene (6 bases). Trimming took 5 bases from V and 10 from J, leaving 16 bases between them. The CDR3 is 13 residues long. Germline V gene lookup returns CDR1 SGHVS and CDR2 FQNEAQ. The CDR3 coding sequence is TGTGCCAGCAGCCCCCCGGGCGGGACCGCGCAGTATTTT. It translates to CASSPPGGTAQYF.

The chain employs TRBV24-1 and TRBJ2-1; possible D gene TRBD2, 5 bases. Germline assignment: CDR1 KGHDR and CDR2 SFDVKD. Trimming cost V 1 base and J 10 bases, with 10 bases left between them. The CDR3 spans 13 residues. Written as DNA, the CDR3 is TGTGCCACCAGTGATTTATTAGCGAAAGAGCAGTTCTTC. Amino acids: CATSDLLAKEQFF.

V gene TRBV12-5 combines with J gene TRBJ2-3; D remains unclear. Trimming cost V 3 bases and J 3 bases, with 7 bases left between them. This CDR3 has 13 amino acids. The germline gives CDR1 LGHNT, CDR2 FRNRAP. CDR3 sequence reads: CASGFTLTDTQYF. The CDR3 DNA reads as TGTGCTAGTGGTTTCACCCTAACAGATACGCAGTATTTT. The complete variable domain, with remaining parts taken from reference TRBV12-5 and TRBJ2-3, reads DARVTQTPRHKVTEMGQEVTMRCQPILGHNTVFWYRQTMMQGLELLAYFRNRAPLDDSGMPKDRFSAEMPDATLATLKIQPSEPRDSAVYFCASGFTLTDTQYFGPGTRLTVL.

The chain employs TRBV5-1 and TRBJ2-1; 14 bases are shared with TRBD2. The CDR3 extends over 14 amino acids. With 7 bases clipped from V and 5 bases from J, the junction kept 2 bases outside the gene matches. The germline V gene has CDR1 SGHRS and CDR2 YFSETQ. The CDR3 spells CASGTSGSHNEQFF. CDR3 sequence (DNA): TGCGCCAGCGGGACTAGCGGGAGCCACAATGAGCAGTTCTTC.

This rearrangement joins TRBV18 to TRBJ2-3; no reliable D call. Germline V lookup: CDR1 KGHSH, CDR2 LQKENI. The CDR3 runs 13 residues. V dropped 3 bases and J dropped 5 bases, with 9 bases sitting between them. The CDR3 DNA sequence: TGTGCCAGCTCACCTACGAACGGAGATACGCAGTATTTT. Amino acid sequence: CASSPTNGDTQYF.

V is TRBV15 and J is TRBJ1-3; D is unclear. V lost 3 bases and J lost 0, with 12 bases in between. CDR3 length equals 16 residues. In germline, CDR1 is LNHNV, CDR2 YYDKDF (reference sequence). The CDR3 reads CATSSGSTVSGNTIYF. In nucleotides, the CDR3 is TGTGCCACCAGCAGTGGGAGTACAGTCTCTGGAAACACCATATATTTT.

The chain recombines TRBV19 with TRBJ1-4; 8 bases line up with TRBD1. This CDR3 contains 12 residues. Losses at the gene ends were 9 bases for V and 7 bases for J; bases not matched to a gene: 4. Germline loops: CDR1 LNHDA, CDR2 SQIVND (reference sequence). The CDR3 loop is CASAGQGEKLFF. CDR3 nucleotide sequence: TGTGCCAGCGCTGGACAGGGTGAAAAACTGTTTTTT.

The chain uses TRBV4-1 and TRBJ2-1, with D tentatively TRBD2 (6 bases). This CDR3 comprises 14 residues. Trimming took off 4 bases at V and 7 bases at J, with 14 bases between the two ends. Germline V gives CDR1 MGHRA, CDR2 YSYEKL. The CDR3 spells CASSPSRGMNEQFF. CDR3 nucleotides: TGCGCCAGCAGCCCCTCACGGGGGATGAATGAGCAGTTCTTC.

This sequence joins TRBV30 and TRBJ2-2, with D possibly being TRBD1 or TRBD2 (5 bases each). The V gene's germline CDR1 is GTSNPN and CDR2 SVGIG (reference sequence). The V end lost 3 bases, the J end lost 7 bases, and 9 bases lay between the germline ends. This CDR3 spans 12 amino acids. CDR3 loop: CAWREGRGELFF. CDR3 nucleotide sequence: TGTGCCTGGAGAGAGGGGCGCGGGGAGCTGTTTTTT.

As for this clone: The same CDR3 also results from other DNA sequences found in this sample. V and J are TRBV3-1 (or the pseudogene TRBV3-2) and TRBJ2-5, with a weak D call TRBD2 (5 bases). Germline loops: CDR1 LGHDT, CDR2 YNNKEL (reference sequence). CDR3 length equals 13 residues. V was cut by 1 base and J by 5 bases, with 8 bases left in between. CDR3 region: CASSQAGEETQYF. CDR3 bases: TGTGCCAGCAGCCAAGCCGGGGAGGAGACCCAGTACTTC.